This T cell receptor beta chain was sequenced in a study of shared clonotypes between healthy human individuals. The length of the CDR3 is 13 residues. V was trimmed by 7 bases and J by 5 bases, leaving 17 bases between them. Germline assignment: CDR1 GTSNPN and CDR2 SVGIG (reference sequence). This clone appeared once. Its target is unknown. Here immunoSEQ multiplex PCR was the method, and the copy in TCRdb shows in-frame clones only, minus some. The repertoire holds some 2,100,000 clones, with around 93% as singletons. Terminally differentiated effector memory CD45RA+ cells were excluded from the naive CD8 cells, which were CD45RO-negative and positively selected for CCR7. Broader study findings: The study generally estimated greater richness for naive than memory subsets.

The sequence was obtained from a man aged 18 to 30 in good health. Some clones in this sample may be carry-over from other donors' samples. The specimen was naive CD8+ T cells from PBMCs. The chain links TRBV30 to TRBJ1-1; weak D call: TRBD1 (5 bases). DNA for the CDR3: TGTGCCTTCATCCCGGGACTGAGAACTGAAGCTTTCTTT. Translating gives CAFIPGLRTEAFF.